The rows below give T cell receptor beta chains drawn from one sample of a study of Ad26.COV2.S vaccination and SARS-CoV-2 variants. Produced via immunoSEQ multiplex PCR; TCRdb's table is partial and in-frame only. Of 400,000 to 450,000 clones in the sample, approximately 92% were seen once. Source: peripheral blood, taken in a trial of Ad26.COV2.S vaccine versus placebo. These receptors all stem from a person between 18 and 60 years old who received the Ad26.COV2.S COVID-19 vaccine or a placebo. The CDR3 runs from the conserved cysteine through the conserved F or W. Each record gives: clone size, D gene, J gene, V gene, CDR3 protein, CDR3 DNA. A D gene is named only where the DNA matches it firmly. A row's size may be missing; if present it is once, few, many or a size class.

size: NA; D: NA; J: TRBJ2-1; V: TRBV9; CDR3: CASSVAASALYEQFF; DNA: TGTGCCAGCAGCGTTGCAGCTAGCGCTCTCTATGAGCAGTTCTTC
size: once; D: TRBD2; J: TRBJ2-1; V: TRBV5-8; CDR3: CASSVGTSGGDEQFF; DNA: TGTGCCAGCAGCGTCGGGACTAGCGGTGGAGATGAGCAGTTCTTC
size: NA; D: TRBD2; J: TRBJ2-1; V: TRBV6-5; CDR3: CASSLAGKYNEQFF; DNA: TGTGCCAGCAGTCTAGCGGGAAAATACAATGAGCAGTTCTTC
size: once; D: NA; J: TRBJ2-3; V: TRBV7-8; CDR3: CASSPRGIGHPTDTQYF; DNA: TGTGCCAGCAGCCCCCGAGGGATTGGACATCCCACAGATACGCAGTATTTT
size: NA; D: NA; J: TRBJ1-1; V: TRBV12-3/TRBV12-4; CDR3: CASSLVENTEAFF; DNA: TGTGCCAGCAGTTTGGTAGAAAACACTGAAGCTTTCTTT
size: NA; D: NA; J: TRBJ2-7; V: TRBV6-5; CDR3: CASSYSTAAPYEQYF; DNA: TGTGCCAGCAGTTACTCGACGGCGGCCCCCTACGAGCAGTACTTC
size: NA; D: NA; J: TRBJ1-6; V: TRBV2; CDR3: CATHLPGGPIDSPLHF; DNA: TGTGCCACACACCTCCCGGGGGGCCCTATTGATTCACCCCTCCACTTT
size: NA; D: TRBD1; J: TRBJ2-5; V: TRBV6-2/TRBV6-3; CDR3: CASSYAGTGALQETQYF; DNA: TGTGCCAGCAGTTACGCCGGGACAGGGGCTCTACAAGAGACCCAGTACTTC
size: NA; D: NA; J: TRBJ1-5; V: TRBV19; CDR3: CASSIWGFNQPQHF; DNA: TGTGCCAGTAGTATTTGGGGGTTCAATCAGCCCCAGCATTTT
size: NA; D: NA; J: TRBJ2-5; V: TRBV6-5; CDR3: CASSPPPGETQYF; DNA: TGTGCCAGCAGTCCGCCACCAGGAGAGACCCAGTACTTC
size: NA; D: TRBD1; J: TRBJ1-2; V: TRBV15; CDR3: CATSSPGQGYGYTF; DNA: TGTGCCACCAGCAGTCCGGGACAGGGCTATGGCTACACCTTC
size: few; D: NA; J: TRBJ2-3; V: TRBV5-6; CDR3: CASSQATDTQYF; DNA: TGTGCCAGCTCACAAGCTACAGATACGCAGTATTTT
size: NA; D: TRBD1; J: TRBJ1-1; V: TRBV7-2; CDR3: CASSLTTGGRPFEAFF; DNA: TGTGCCAGCAGCTTGACCACAGGGGGGCGCCCCTTTGAAGCTTTCTTT
size: NA; D: NA; J: TRBJ2-5; V: TRBV7-2; CDR3: CASSARSGEAQYF; DNA: TGTGCCAGCAGCGCTAGATCAGGGGAAGCCCAGTACTTC
size: NA; D: TRBD2; J: TRBJ2-1; V: TRBV2; CDR3: CASTAGGYNEQFF; DNA: TGTGCCAGCACGGCGGGAGGTTACAATGAGCAGTTCTTC
size: NA; D: TRBD1; J: TRBJ1-6; V: TRBV7-3; CDR3: CASSRGQGNSPLHF; DNA: TGTGCCAGCAGCCGGGGACAGGGGAATTCACCCCTCCACTTT
size: NA; D: NA; J: TRBJ2-7; V: TRBV7-6; CDR3: CASSLTDAYEQYF; DNA: TGTGCCAGCAGCTTGACGGACGCCTACGAGCAGTACTTC
size: once; D: NA; J: TRBJ1-6; V: TRBV7-2; CDR3: CASSLYFTNNSPLHF; DNA: TGTGCCAGCAGCTTGTATTTCACAAATAATTCACCCCTCCACTTT
size: NA; D: TRBD1; J: TRBJ2-7; V: TRBV7-9; CDR3: CASSQTGGADSSYEQYF; DNA: TGTGCCAGCAGCCAGACAGGGGGCGCCGATAGCAGTTACGAGCAGTACTTC
size: NA; D: NA; J: TRBJ2-1; V: TRBV28; CDR3: CATYRDSFNEQFF; DNA: TGTGCCACGTACCGGGACTCGTTCAATGAGCAGTTCTTC
size: NA; D: TRBD2; J: TRBJ2-1; V: TRBV24-1; CDR3: CATSEPPSGSYNEQFF; DNA: TGTGCCACCAGTGAACCTCCTAGCGGGAGTTACAATGAGCAGTTCTTC
size: NA; D: TRBD1; J: TRBJ1-1; V: TRBV13; CDR3: CASSSETGGHTEAFF; DNA: TGTGCCAGCAGCTCGGAGACAGGGGGCCACACTGAAGCTTTCTTT
size: NA; D: NA; J: TRBJ1-1; V: TRBV6-1; CDR3: CASSEAWQPEAFF; DNA: TGTGCCAGCAGTGAAGCGTGGCAGCCTGAAGCTTTCTTT
size: NA; D: NA; J: TRBJ1-2; V: TRBV7-2; CDR3: CASSPRGYNYGYTF; DNA: TGTGCCAGCAGCCCAAGGGGGTATAACTATGGCTACACCTTC
size: NA; D: TRBD2; J: TRBJ2-3; V: TRBV5-4; CDR3: CASSLAPSGFSTDTQYF; DNA: TGTGCCAGCAGCTTGGCCCCTAGCGGGTTTAGCACAGATACGCAGTATTTT
size: NA; D: NA; J: TRBJ1-4; V: TRBV6-2/TRBV6-3; CDR3: CASSSYTGSNEKLFF; DNA: TGTGCCAGCAGTTCTTATACAGGGTCTAATGAAAAACTGTTTTTT
size: NA; D: NA; J: TRBJ1-4; V: TRBV5-1; CDR3: CASSFLQGPGEKLFF; DNA: TGCGCCAGCAGCTTTTTACAGGGACCTGGTGAAAAACTGTTTTTT
size: once; D: TRBD1; J: TRBJ1-2; V: TRBV11-2; CDR3: CASSLTSAGTGGYGYTF; DNA: TGTGCCAGCAGCTTGACATCTGCCGGGACAGGGGGGTATGGCTACACCTTC
size: NA; D: NA; J: TRBJ2-5; V: TRBV5-4; CDR3: CASSAGTQETQYF; DNA: TGTGCCAGCAGTGCAGGGACCCAAGAGACCCAGTACTTC
size: NA; D: NA; J: TRBJ1-1; V: TRBV28; CDR3: CASRDTGRTEAFF; DNA: TGTGCCAGCAGGGATACAGGGCGGACTGAAGCTTTCTTT
size: NA; D: NA; J: TRBJ2-7; V: TRBV6-6; CDR3: CASSYQNSYEQYF; DNA: TGTGCCAGCAGTTACCAAAACAGTTACGAGCAGTACTTC
size: NA; D: NA; J: TRBJ2-1; V: TRBV7-3; CDR3: CASSSSHKNEQFF; DNA: TGTGCCAGCAGTAGCAGCCACAAGAATGAGCAGTTCTTC
size: NA; D: TRBD2; J: TRBJ2-2; V: TRBV6-5; CDR3: CASSYRAGGNTGELFF; DNA: TGTGCCAGCAGTTACAGAGCGGGAGGGAACACCGGGGAGCTGTTTTTT
size: NA; D: NA; J: TRBJ1-1; V: TRBV5-8; CDR3: CASSFPAFF; DNA: TGTGCCAGCAGCTTTCCAGCTTTCTTT
size: NA; D: NA; J: TRBJ2-7; V: TRBV7-2; CDR3: CASSFSTAYEQYF; DNA: TGTGCCAGCAGCTTCTCGACAGCCTACGAGCAGTACTTC
size: NA; D: NA; J: TRBJ1-6; V: TRBV5-4; CDR3: CASSLANAGASPLHF; DNA: TGTGCCAGCAGCTTGGCCAACGCAGGAGCCTCACCCCTCCACTTT
size: NA; D: TRBD2; J: TRBJ2-7; V: TRBV7-2; CDR3: CASSLSGTSGYEQYF; DNA: TGTGCCAGCAGCTTAAGCGGGACTAGCGGCTACGAGCAGTACTTC
size: NA; D: NA; J: TRBJ1-5; V: TRBV30; CDR3: CAWRDQAIRNQPQHF; DNA: TGTGCCTGGAGGGATCAGGCGATCCGCAATCAGCCCCAGCATTTT
size: NA; D: NA; J: TRBJ2-3; V: TRBV7-7; CDR3: CASTPWGRVLGADTQYF; DNA: TGTGCTAGCACGCCGTGGGGGCGAGTACTAGGCGCAGATACGCAGTATTTT
size: NA; D: NA; J: TRBJ2-2; V: TRBV6-6; CDR3: CASSPGVNTGELFF; DNA: TGTGCCAGCAGTCCCGGGGTGAACACCGGGGAGCTGTTTTTT
size: NA; D: NA; J: TRBJ2-7; V: TRBV4-1; CDR3: CASSQDEGFEQYF; DNA: TGCGCCAGCAGCCAAGACGAGGGGTTCGAGCAGTACTTC
size: NA; D: TRBD1; J: TRBJ1-5; V: TRBV7-9; CDR3: CASSLGTGYQPQHF; DNA: TGTGCCAGCAGCTTAGGGACAGGGTATCAGCCCCAGCATTTT
size: NA; D: NA; J: TRBJ1-5; V: TRBV7-8; CDR3: CASSEPQGSQPQHF; DNA: TGTGCCAGCAGCGAACCGCAGGGAAGTCAGCCCCAGCATTTT
size: few; D: TRBD1; J: TRBJ2-7; V: TRBV5-1; CDR3: CASSLATGGGLEAYEQYF; DNA: TGCGCCAGCAGCTTGGCTACAGGGGGCGGTTTGGAGGCGTACGAGCAGTACTTC
size: NA; D: NA; J: TRBJ2-1; V: TRBV7-2; CDR3: CASSLGGDGAEQFF; DNA: TGTGCCAGCAGCTTAGGAGGGGATGGTGCTGAGCAGTTCTTC
size: NA; D: NA; J: TRBJ2-4; V: TRBV5-4; CDR3: CASSGAKNIQYF; DNA: TGTGCCAGCAGCGGAGCCAAAAACATTCAGTACTTC
size: NA; D: NA; J: TRBJ1-2; V: TRBV4-3; CDR3: CASSQARGSSGAGTAYGYTF; DNA: TGCGCCAGCAGCCAGGCTCGAGGCTCTTCCGGGGCAGGCACGGCCTATGGCTACACCTTC
size: NA; D: NA; J: TRBJ1-6; V: TRBV11-2; CDR3: CASSWRGDNSPLHF; DNA: TGTGCCAGCAGCTGGAGAGGTGATAATTCACCCCTCCACTTT
size: once; D: NA; J: TRBJ1-2; V: TRBV28; CDR3: CASSLQRTNYGYTF; DNA: TGTGCCAGCAGTTTACAAAGAACTAACTATGGCTACACCTTC
size: NA; D: NA; J: TRBJ2-3; V: TRBV5-4; CDR3: CASSLVSDTQYF; DNA: TGTGCCAGCAGCTTGGTCTCGGATACGCAGTATTTT
size: NA; D: NA; J: TRBJ1-4; V: TRBV7-9; CDR3: CASSLIGAANEKLFF; DNA: TGTGCCAGCAGCTTAATCGGGGCGGCTAATGAAAAACTGTTTTTT
size: NA; D: TRBD2; J: TRBJ2-1; V: TRBV10-3; CDR3: CAISGTSGNTNDEQFF; DNA: TGTGCCATCAGTGGGACTAGCGGAAACACAAACGATGAGCAGTTCTTC
size: NA; D: NA; J: TRBJ2-7; V: TRBV28; CDR3: CASSSSQTYEQYF; DNA: TGTGCCAGCAGTTCTTCTCAGACCTACGAGCAGTACTTC
size: NA; D: NA; J: TRBJ2-3; V: TRBV5-1; CDR3: CASSETGSTDTQYF; DNA: TGCGCCAGCAGCGAAACAGGGAGCACAGATACGCAGTATTTT
size: NA; D: NA; J: TRBJ2-3; V: TRBV5-4; CDR3: CASSLALQGTDTQYF; DNA: TGTGCCAGCAGCTTGGCCTTACAGGGCACAGATACGCAGTATTTT
size: NA; D: NA; J: TRBJ2-3; V: TRBV19; CDR3: CASSTGQNTDTQYF; DNA: TGTGCCAGTAGTACCGGACAGAACACAGATACGCAGTATTTT
size: NA; D: NA; J: TRBJ2-1; V: TRBV11-2; CDR3: CASSLLTDYNEQFF; DNA: TGTGCCAGCAGCTTACTAACAGACTACAATGAGCAGTTCTTC
size: NA; D: TRBD1; J: TRBJ1-2; V: TRBV6-5; CDR3: CASRSGGDGYTF; DNA: TGTGCCAGCAGGTCAGGGGGAGATGGCTACACCTTC
size: NA; D: NA; J: TRBJ1-4; V: TRBV11-2; CDR3: CASSYIFGGTNEKLFF; DNA: TGTGCCAGCAGTTATATCTTTGGGGGAACTAATGAAAAACTGTTTTTT
size: NA; D: TRBD2; J: TRBJ2-5; V: TRBV3-1/TRBV3-2; CDR3: CASSPSSGSRWETQYF; DNA: TGTGCCAGCAGTCCCTCTAGCGGGAGTCGGTGGGAGACCCAGTACTTC